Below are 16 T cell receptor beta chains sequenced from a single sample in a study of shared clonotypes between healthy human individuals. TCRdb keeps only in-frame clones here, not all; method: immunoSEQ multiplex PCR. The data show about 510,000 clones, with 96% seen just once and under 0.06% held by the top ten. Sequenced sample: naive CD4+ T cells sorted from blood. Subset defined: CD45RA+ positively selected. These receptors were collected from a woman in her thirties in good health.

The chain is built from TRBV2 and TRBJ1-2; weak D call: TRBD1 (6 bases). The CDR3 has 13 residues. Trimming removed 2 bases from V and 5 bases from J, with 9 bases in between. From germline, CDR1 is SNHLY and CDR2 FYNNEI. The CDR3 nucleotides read TGTGCCAGCAGTGAAAACAGGGTTTATGGCTACACCTTC. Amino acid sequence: CASSENRVYGYTF.

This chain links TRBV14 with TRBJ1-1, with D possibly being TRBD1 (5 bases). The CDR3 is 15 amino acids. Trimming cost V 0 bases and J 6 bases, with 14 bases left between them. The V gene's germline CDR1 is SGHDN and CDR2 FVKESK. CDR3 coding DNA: TGTGCCAGCAGCCAAGATTACGGGGGAAGGGCTGAAGCTTTCTTT. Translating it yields CASSQDYGGRAEAFF.

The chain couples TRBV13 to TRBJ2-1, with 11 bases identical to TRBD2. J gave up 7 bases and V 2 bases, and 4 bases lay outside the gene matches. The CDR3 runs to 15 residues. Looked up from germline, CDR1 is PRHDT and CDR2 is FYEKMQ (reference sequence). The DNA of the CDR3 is TGTGCCAGCAGCTTATGGGGACTAGCGGTGAATGAGCAGTTCTTC. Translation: CASSLWGLAVNEQFF.

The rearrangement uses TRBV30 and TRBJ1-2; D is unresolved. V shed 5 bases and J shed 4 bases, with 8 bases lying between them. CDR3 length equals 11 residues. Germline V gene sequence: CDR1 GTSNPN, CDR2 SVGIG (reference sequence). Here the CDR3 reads CAWATTYGYTF. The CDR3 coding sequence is TGTGCCTGGGCAACCACCTATGGCTACACCTTC.

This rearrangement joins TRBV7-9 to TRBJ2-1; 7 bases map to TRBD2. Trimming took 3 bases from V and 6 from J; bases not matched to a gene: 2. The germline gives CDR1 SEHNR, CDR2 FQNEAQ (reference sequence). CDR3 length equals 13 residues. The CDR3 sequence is CASSFLAVNEQFF. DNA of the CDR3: TGTGCCAGCAGCTTCCTAGCGGTCAATGAGCAGTTCTTC.

The CDR3 coding sequence is TGTGCCTGCAAGGAGGCAGGGGATTACGGCTACACCTTC. This sequence encodes CACKEAGDYGYTF. This rearrangement joins TRBV30 to TRBJ1-2; a weak D match, TRBD1 (6 bases). Germline V gene data show CDR1 as GTSNPN and CDR2 as SVGIG (reference sequence). There are 13 residues in the CDR3. Trimming shortened V by 6 bases and J by 8 bases, and 19 bases separated the two germline ends.

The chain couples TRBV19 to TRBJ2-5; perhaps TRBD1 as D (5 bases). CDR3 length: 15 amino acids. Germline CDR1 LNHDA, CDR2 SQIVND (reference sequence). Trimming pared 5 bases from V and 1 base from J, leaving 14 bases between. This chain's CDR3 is CASSSTQVFQETQYF. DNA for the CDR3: TGTGCCAGTAGTTCCACACAGGTTTTCCAAGAGACCCAGTACTTC.

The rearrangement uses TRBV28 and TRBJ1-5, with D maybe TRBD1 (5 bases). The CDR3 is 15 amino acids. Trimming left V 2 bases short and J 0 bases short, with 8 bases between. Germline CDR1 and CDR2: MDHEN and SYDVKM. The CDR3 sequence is CASSLQGGSNQPQHF. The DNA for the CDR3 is TGTGCCAGCAGTTTACAGGGCGGTAGCAATCAGCCCCAGCATTTT.

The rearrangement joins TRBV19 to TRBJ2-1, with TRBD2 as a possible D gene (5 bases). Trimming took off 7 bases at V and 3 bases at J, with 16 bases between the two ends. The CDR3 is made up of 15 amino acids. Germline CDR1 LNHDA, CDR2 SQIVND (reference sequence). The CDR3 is CASTPVGGLYNEQFF. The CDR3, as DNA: TGTGCCAGTACCCCAGTGGGCGGACTCTACAATGAGCAGTTCTTC. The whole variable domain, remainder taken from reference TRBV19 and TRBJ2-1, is DGGITQSPKYLFRKEGQNVTLSCEQNLNHDAMYWYRQDPGQGLRLIYYSQIVNDFQKGDIAEGYSVSREKKESFPLTVTSAQKNPTAFYLCASTPVGGLYNEQFFGPGTRLTVL.

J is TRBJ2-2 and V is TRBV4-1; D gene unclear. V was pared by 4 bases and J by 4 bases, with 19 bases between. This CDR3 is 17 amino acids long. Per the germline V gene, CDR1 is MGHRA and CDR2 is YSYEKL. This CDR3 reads CASSLPQLEMGTGELFF. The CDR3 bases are TGCGCCAGCAGCCTACCCCAGTTGGAAATGGGCACCGGGGAGCTGTTTTTT.

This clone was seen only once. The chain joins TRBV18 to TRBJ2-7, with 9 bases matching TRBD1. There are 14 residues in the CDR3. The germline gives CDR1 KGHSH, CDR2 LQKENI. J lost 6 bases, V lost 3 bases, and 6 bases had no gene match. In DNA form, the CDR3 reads TGTGCCAGCTCACCGGGACAGGGACTTCTCGAGCAGTACTTC. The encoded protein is CASSPGQGLLEQYF.

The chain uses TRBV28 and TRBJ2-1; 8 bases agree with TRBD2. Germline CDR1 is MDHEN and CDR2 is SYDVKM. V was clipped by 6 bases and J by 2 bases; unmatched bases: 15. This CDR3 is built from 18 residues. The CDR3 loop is CASRKTLLAGGPYNEQFF. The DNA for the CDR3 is TGTGCCAGCAGGAAAACCCTCTTGGCGGGAGGCCCCTACAATGAGCAGTTCTTC.

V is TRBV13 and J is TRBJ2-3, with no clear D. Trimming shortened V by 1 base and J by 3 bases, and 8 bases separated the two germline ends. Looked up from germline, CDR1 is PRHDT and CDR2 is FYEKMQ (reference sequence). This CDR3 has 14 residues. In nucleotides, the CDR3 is TGTGCCAGCAGCTTAGTTGTCTTAACAGATACGCAGTATTTT. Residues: CASSLVVLTDTQYF.

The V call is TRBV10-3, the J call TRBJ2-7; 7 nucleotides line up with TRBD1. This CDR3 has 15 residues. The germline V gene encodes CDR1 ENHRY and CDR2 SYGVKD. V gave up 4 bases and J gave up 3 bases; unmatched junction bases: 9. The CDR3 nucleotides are TGTGCCATCAGTGGGCATGAGAGGGGGCTCTACGAGCAGTACTTC. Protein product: CAISGHERGLYEQYF.

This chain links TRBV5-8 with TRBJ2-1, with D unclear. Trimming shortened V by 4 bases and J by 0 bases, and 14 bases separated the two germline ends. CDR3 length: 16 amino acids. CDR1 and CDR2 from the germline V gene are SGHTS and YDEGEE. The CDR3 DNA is TGTGCCAGCAGCCTTACCCGGATAAGCTCCTACAATGAGCAGTTCTTC. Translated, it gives CASSLTRISSYNEQFF.

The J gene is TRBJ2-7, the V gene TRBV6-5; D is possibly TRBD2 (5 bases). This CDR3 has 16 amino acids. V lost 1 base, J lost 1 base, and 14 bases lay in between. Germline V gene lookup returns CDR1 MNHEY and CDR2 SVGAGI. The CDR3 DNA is TGTGCCAGCAGTTACTATAAGCGGACGGGATCCTACGAGCAGTACTTC. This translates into CASSYYKRTGSYEQYF.